The 3 T cell receptor beta chains below were found in one sample sequenced in a study of naive and memory T cell subsets. Treatment defined: skin biopsy from PPD injection site in Mantoux-positive individual. A UMI-containing oligonucleotide was joined by 3' ligation to the TCR cDNA template. Four PCR rounds used nested alpha and beta constant region primers plus the SP2 primer. MiXCR, run by TCRdb on the UMI-ligation and nested PCR reads, gives a single entry per CDR3 protein. The sample shows more than 20,000 distinct CDR3 sequences, 6% of them seen only once. Source: skin, taken from a tuberculin skin test site. The receptors were sampled from an adult in good health.

This clonotype has at least ten counts. This chain joins TRBV19 and TRBJ1-2, with D perhaps matching TRBD1 (5 bases). V gave up 8 bases and J gave up 0 bases, with 16 bases separating them. CDR1 LNHDA and CDR2 SQIVND come from the germline V gene (reference sequence). This CDR3 is 15 amino acids long. CDR3 sequence reads: CASGSRQTPNYGYTF. The CDR3 DNA reads TGTGCCAGTGGATCCCGACAGACACCTAACTATGGCTACACCTTC.

The V gene is TRBV29-1, the J gene TRBJ1-1; 8 bases fit TRBD1. J gave up 4 bases and V 7 bases, and 5 bases lay outside the gene matches. In germline, CDR1 is SQVTM, CDR2 ANQGSEA. The length of the CDR3 is 12 residues. The CDR3 sequence: CSGVTGGTEAFF. In nucleotides, the CDR3 is TGCAGCGGGGTCACAGGGGGCACTGAAGCTTTCTTT.

This clonotype appeared many times. V usage is TRBV2 and J usage is TRBJ2-7; TRBD1 aligns across 8 bases. The CDR3 runs to 14 residues. Germline lookup yields CDR1 SNHLY and CDR2 FYNNEI. Here the CDR3 reads CAKQSGQAHYEQYF. Here the CDR3 DNA reads TGTGCTAAGCAATCGGGACAGGCTCACTACGAGCAGTACTTC.